These 6 T cell receptor beta chains originate from one sample sequenced in a study of identical twins. MiXCR was run by TCRdb on the 5' RACE reads, yielding one entry per CDR3 protein. The sample has 420,000 or so distinct CDR3 sequences; less than 20% are singletons. The sequenced material came from naive T cells sorted from blood. These receptors were taken from a man in his fifties or sixties in good health.

There are many counts of this clonotype. J is TRBJ2-7 and V is TRBV5-5; no clear D gene. V was shortened by 0 bases and J by 4 bases, with 11 bases between the two germline ends. From germline, CDR1 is SGHKS and CDR2 YYEKEE (reference sequence). CDR3 length: 14 amino acids. The CDR3 protein is CASSLEWQIYEQYF. CDR3 nucleotide sequence: TGTGCCAGCAGCTTGGAGTGGCAGATATACGAGCAGTACTTC.

The chain links TRBV5-1 to TRBJ1-1; D is perhaps TRBD1 (6 bases). The CDR3 is 15 residues long. Trimming removed 0 bases from V and 5 bases from J, with 14 bases in between. The germline CDR1 and CDR2 sequences are SGHRS and YFSETQ. Here the CDR3 reads CASSLDRARGTEAFF. CDR3 nucleotides: TGCGCCAGCAGCTTGGACAGGGCGCGGGGTACTGAAGCTTTCTTT. The variable domain in full, with the rest retrieved from reference TRBV5-1 and TRBJ1-1, is KAGVTQTPRYLIKTRGQQVTLSCSPISGHRSVSWYQQTPGQGLQFLFEYFSETQRNKGNFPGRFSGRQFSNSRSEMNVSTLELGDSALYLCASSLDRARGTEAFFGQGTRLTVV.

The chain recombines TRBV5-1 with TRBJ2-7; 7 bases map to TRBD1. With V trimmed by 4 bases and J by 3 bases, 4 bases remained unmatched. From germline, CDR1 is SGHRS and CDR2 YFSETQ. The CDR3 has 13 residues. This CDR3 reads CASSADRIYEQYF. CDR3 in DNA: TGCGCCAGCAGCGCGGACAGGATCTACGAGCAGTACTTC.

The gene calls are TRBV29-1 and TRBJ1-2; no firm D call. Germline assignment: CDR1 SQVTM and CDR2 ANQGSEA. The CDR3 is made up of 11 amino acids. The V end was cut by 4 bases, the J end by 2 bases, with 5 bases between. The CDR3 nucleotides read TGCAGCGTTGGGCAGAACTATGGCTACACCTTC. It codes for CSVGQNYGYTF.

This clonotype was counted a few times. The genes are TRBV5-1 and TRBJ2-7; D is undetermined. Trimming cost V 4 bases and J 1 base, with 9 bases left between them. Germline assignment: CDR1 SGHRS and CDR2 YFSETQ. The CDR3 contains 13 residues. The CDR3 spells CASSPESSYEQYF. The CDR3 DNA follows: TGCGCCAGCAGCCCCGAGTCTTCCTACGAGCAGTACTTC.

The chain joins TRBV10-2 to TRBJ2-5, with D perhaps TRBD2 (6 bases). CDR3 length: 13 amino acids. Germline V gene sequence: CDR1 WSHSY, CDR2 SAAADI. Trimming removed 6 bases from V and 5 bases from J, with 13 bases in between. The DNA of the CDR3 is TGCGCCAGCAGAGGAGGGATTATGGAGACCCAGTACTTC. Translated, it gives CASRGGIMETQYF.